Listed here is a single TCR beta chain. These data belong to a study of blood T cell repertoires in COVID-19. Across the whole study: Some COVID-19 samples were acute and others convalescent; all came from the United States, Italy and Spain.

TCRdb's table, derived via immunoSEQ multiplex PCR, lists solely in-frame clones and lacks some. The data contain fewer than 350,000 clones, roughly 86% of them seen just once; the ten biggest clones take up almost 9.5%. V gave up 3 bases and J gave up 1 base; unmatched junction bases: 6. The CDR3 contains 16 residues. CDR1 is MRHNA and CDR2 is SNTAGT in the germline V gene. This clonotype was obtained from a man in his late teens or twenties with active or convalescent COVID-19. Sequencing was carried out using peripheral blood. V is TRBV6-4 and J is TRBJ2-1; 7 bases line up with TRBD2. CDR3 nucleotides: TGTGCCAGCAGTGAGGTTCGCGGGGGATCCTACAATGAGCAGTTCTTC. This gives the protein CASSEVRGGSYNEQFF.